There are a few counts of the clone carrying this TCR beta chain. Its antigen remains unidentified. The data originate from a study of beta chain features in type 1 diabetes. Trimming removed 2 bases from V and 7 bases from J, with 14 bases in between. The germline gives CDR1 KGHSH, CDR2 LQKENI. The CDR3 has 14 amino acids. Study-wide points: Overrepresentation of cells with high TCR expression could result from cDNA sequencing. Equally in patients and controls, shorter templates might have been favored by PCR.

What was sequenced were expressed TCRB transcripts, since all of the isolated RNA had been reverse transcribed. The repertoire was sequenced with immunoSEQ multiplex PCR; TCRdb's copy has only in-frame clones and lacks some. The top ten hold roughly 0.064% of the sample, which has over 100,000 clones, 30% to 40% seen once. The sample comprised stem cell memory CD4+ T cells from blood. The chain carries TRBV18 and TRBJ1-1; TRBD1 might be the D (6 bases). This receptor was identified in a woman between 18 and 29 years old in good health. For the CDR3, the DNA is TGTGCCAGCTCACCATTCCAGGGGACGGTTGAAGCTTTCTTT. Protein: CASSPFQGTVEAFF.